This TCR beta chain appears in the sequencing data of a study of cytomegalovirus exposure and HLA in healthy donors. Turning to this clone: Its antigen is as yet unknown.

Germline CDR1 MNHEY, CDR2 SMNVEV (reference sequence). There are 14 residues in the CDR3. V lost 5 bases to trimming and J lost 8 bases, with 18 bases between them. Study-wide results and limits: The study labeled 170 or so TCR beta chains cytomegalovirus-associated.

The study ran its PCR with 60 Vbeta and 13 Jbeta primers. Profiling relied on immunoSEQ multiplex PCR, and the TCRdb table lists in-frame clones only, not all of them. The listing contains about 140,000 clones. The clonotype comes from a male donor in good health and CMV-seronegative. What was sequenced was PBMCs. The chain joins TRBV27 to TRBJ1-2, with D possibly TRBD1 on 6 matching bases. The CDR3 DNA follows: TGTGCCAGCAGTGACCCCGGGGGGGCAAGAGGCTACACCTTC. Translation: CASSDPGGARGYTF.